This TCR beta chain is drawn from a study of metastatic and nonmetastatic thyroid tumors (TCRdb year 2020). Context from the whole study: Repertoires were compared across peripheral blood and tumor or nodule tissue samples from malignant and benign thyroid patients. General findings and caveats noted by the study authors: In both blood and tumor samples, TCR beta diversity was reported to be significantly higher in malignant tumors than in benign nodules.

No treatment had been received by any patient before thyroid surgery. Using T-cell receptor beta sequencing, the researchers looked back retrospectively at clinical samples from patients, gathered between about 2011 and 2019. The protocol used for the library was PCR. The sequencer listed for this sample is Illumina HiSeq 4000. High-throughput sequencing was used to profile the TCR beta-chain CDR3 region of every patient. As for how the authors treated the data: Drawing on CDR3 differences between clinicopathological groups, the researchers built a classifier meant to tell apart patients with distant-metastatic papillary thyroid cancer. Repertoire diversity was assessed with the Shannon index, and tumor-blood repertoire similarity with the Morisita-Horn index. Through fastp at Q25 and MiXCR, TCRdb rebuilt clones from the public reads, retaining in-frame beta chains. For this entry, the V and J calls and clone size follow TCRdb and not the study's own pipeline. Within this sample are 30,000 to 40,000 clones, with under 40% of them counted one time only. Of the sample, roughly 20% is held by the ten largest clones.

Details on this clone: Its binding antigen is unknown. Base qualities are not provided; no much larger clone lies one nucleotide away.

The CDR3 goes from the cysteine to the phenylalanine over 14 residues. This entry keeps only the CDR3 DNA: 42 bases, framed from base 1. The trim is 3 bases for V and 2 bases for J, with a gap of 12 bases between the germline ends. From the germline V gene, CDR1 is SGHRS and CDR2 is YFSETQ. Material: tumor tissue. This receptor chain uses TRBV5-1 and TRBJ2-7; the D region is possibly TRBD1 or TRBD2, each matching across 5 bases. The receptor was isolated from a female donor with papillary thyroid cancer or a benign thyroid nodule (not recorded which). Some clones in this sample may be carry-over from other donors' samples. CDR3 protein: CASSWGWDTYEQYF. The bases read TGCGCCAGCAGCTGGGGGTGGGATACCTACGAGCAGTACTTC. With all but the CDR3 taken from the reference TRBV5-1 and TRBJ2-7 genes, the full variable domain is: KAGVTQTPRYLIKTRGQQVTLSCSPISGHRSVSWYQQTPGQGLQFLFEYFSETQRNKGNFPGRFSGRQFSNSRSEMNVSTLELGDSALYLCASSWGWDTYEQYFGPGTRLTVT.